The clone carrying this T cell receptor (beta chain) was seen a handful of times. Its antigen is unidentified. Isolation of CD4+ naive, central memory, regulatory and stem cell-like memory cells was achieved by sorting via CD45RO/CCR7/CD25/CD127/CD95/CD27. The sequenced template was cDNA made from the entire isolated RNA. Produced via immunoSEQ multiplex PCR; TCRdb's table is partial and in-frame only. The sample holds hundreds of thousands of clones; 14% are singletons and the top ten take under 8.5%. This entry belongs to a study of beta chain features in type 1 diabetes. V lost 6 bases, J lost 7 bases, and 4 bases stayed unmatched. Germline lookup yields CDR1 LNHDA and CDR2 SQIVND (reference sequence). The CDR3 totals 13 residues. Study-wide results and limits: In the patient group, naive, central memory and Treg TCRB repertoires seemed more alike than in the healthy donor group.

Material: central memory CD4+ T cells from blood. The source is a man younger than 45 in good health. The V call is TRBV19, the J call TRBJ1-4, with 8 bases matching TRBD1. CDR3 in amino acids: CASRDRVGEKLFF. The DNA for the CDR3 is TGTGCCAGTAGGGACAGGGTTGGTGAAAAACTGTTTTTT.